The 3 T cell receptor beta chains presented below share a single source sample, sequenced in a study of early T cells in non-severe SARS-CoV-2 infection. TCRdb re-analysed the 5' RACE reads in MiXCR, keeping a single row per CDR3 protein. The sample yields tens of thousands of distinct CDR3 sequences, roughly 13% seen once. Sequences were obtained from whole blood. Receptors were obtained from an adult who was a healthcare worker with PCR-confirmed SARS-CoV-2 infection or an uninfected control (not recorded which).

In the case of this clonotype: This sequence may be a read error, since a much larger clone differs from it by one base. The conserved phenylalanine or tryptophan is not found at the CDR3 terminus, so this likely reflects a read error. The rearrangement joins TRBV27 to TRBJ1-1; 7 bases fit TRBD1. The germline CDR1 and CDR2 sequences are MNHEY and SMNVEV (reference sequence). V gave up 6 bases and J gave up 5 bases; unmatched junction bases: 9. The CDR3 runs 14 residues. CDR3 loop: CASRLRQGQTEAFS. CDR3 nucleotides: TGTGCCAGCAGACTCAGACAGGGACAAACTGAAGCTTTCTCT.

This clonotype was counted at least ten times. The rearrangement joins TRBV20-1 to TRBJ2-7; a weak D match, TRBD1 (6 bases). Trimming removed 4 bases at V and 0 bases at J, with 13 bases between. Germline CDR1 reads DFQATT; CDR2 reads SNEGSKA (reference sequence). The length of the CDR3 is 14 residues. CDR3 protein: CSAIGQGSSYEQYF. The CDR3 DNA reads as TGCAGTGCTATCGGGCAGGGGAGCTCCTACGAGCAGTACTTC.

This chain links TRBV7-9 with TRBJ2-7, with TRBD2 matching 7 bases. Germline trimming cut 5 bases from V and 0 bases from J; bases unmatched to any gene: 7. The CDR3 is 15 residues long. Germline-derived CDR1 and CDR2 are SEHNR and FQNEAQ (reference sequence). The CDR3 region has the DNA TGTGCCAGCAGCCGGGCGGGAGAGAGCTCCTACGAGCAGTACTTC. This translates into CASSRAGESSYEQYF.